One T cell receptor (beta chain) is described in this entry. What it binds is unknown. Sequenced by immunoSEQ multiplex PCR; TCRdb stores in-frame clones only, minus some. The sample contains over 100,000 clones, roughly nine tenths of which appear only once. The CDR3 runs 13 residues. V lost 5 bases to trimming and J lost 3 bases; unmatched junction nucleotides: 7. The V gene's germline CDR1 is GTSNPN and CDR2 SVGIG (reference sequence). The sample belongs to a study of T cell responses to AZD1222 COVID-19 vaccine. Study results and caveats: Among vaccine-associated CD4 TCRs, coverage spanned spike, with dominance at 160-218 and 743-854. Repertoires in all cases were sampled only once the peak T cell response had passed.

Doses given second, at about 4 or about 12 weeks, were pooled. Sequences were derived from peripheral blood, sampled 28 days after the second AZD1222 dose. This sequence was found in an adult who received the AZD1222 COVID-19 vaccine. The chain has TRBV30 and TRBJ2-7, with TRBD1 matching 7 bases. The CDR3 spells CAWETGQVYEQYF. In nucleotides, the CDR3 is TGTGCCTGGGAGACAGGGCAGGTCTACGAGCAGTACTTC.